This T cell receptor (beta chain) was obtained from a study of response to subunit inactivated influenza vaccine. CDR1 is DFQATT and CDR2 is SNEGSKA in the germline V gene (reference sequence). This CDR3 is built from 14 residues. The V end lost 2 bases, the J end lost 0 bases, and 10 bases lay between the germline ends. Points from the study as a whole: Each seasonal influenza vaccination recruits few new T cells, the authors suggested.

TCRdb fed the RT-PCR reads into MiXCR, producing one record per CDR3 protein. In the table there are roughly 500,000 distinct CDR3 sequences, approximately 15% of which are singletons. This clonotype has only a few counts. What it binds is not known. The rearrangement links TRBV20-1 to TRBJ2-5; D remains unclear. The specimen was CD4+ T cells sorted from PBMCs, collected less than 25 months after vaccination. The sequence was collected from a man between 50 and 70 years old who received an inactivated influenza vaccine. CDR3 in DNA: TGCAGTGCTAGACATGAGGCGTACCAAGAGACCCAGTACTTC. It translates to CSARHEAYQETQYF.